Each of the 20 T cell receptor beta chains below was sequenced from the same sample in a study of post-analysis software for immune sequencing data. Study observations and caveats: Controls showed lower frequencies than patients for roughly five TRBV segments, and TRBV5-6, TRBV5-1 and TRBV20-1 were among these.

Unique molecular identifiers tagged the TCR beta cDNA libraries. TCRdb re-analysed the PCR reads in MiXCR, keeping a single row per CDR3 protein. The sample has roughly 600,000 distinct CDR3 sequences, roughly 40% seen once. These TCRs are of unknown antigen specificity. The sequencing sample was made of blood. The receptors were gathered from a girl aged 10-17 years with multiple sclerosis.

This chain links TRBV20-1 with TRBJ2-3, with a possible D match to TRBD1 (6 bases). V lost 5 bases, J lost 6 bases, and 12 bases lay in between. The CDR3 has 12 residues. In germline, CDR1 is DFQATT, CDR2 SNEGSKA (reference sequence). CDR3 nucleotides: TGCAGTGCTGCCCGGCAGGGGGATACGCAGTATTTT. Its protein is CSAARQGDTQYF.

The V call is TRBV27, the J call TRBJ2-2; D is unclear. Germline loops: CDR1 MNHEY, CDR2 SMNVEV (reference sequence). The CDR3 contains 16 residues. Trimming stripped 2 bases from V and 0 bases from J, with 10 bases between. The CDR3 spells CASSLIEFANTGELFF. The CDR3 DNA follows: TGTGCCAGCAGTTTAATTGAATTCGCGAACACCGGGGAGCTGTTTTTT.

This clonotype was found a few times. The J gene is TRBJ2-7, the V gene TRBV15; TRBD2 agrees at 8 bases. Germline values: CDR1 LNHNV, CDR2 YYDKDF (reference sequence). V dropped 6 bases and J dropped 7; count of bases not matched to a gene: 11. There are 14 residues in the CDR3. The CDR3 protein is CATSMAGGKLEQYF. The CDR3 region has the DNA TGTGCCACCAGTATGGCGGGGGGCAAGTTGGAGCAGTACTTC.

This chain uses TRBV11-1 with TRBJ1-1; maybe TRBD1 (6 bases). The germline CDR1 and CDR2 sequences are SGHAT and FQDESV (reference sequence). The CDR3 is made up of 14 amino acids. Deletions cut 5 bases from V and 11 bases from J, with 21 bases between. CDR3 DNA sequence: TGTGCCAGCAGCGTAACGGGACAACTCTTCGATGCTTTCTTT. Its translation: CASSVTGQLFDAFF. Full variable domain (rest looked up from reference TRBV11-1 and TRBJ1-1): EAEVAQSPRYKITEKSQAVAFWCDPISGHATLYWYRQILGQGPELLVQFQDESVVDDSQLPKDRFSAERLKGVDSTLKIQPAELGDSAMYLCASSVTGQLFDAFFGQGTRLTVV.

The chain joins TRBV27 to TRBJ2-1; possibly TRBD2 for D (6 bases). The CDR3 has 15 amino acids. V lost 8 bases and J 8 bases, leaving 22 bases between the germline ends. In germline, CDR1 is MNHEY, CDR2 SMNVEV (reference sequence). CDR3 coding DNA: TGTGCCAGCCGAACCGGGGCAGCTAGGAGGGATGAGCAGTTCTTC. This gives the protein CASRTGAARRDEQFF.

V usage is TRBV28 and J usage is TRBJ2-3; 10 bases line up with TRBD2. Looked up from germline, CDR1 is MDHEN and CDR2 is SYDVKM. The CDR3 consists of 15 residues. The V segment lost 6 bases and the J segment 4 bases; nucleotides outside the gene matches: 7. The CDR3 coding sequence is TGTGCCAGCAGCCCAGCGGGAGGGCGGGCAGATACGCAGTATTTT. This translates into CASSPAGGRADTQYF.

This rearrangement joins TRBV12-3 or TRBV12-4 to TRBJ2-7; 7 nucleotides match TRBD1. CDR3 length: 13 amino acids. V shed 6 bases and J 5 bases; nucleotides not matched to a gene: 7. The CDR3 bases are TGTGCCAGCAGCCCGGACAGGTACCACGAGCAGTACTTC. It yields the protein CASSPDRYHEQYF.

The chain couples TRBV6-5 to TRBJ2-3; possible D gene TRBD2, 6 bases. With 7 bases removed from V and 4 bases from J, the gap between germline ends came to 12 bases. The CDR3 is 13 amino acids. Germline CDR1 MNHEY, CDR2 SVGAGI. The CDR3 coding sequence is TGTGCCAGCAAAGGAGGGCTCGCAGATACGCAGTATTTT. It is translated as CASKGGLADTQYF.

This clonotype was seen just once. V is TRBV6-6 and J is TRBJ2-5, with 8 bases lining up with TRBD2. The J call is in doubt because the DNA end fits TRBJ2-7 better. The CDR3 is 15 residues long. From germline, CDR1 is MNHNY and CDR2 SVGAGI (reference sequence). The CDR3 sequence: CASSETSAVPYEQYF. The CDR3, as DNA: TGTGCCAGCAGTGAGACTAGCGCTGTCCCCTACGAGCAGTACTTC.

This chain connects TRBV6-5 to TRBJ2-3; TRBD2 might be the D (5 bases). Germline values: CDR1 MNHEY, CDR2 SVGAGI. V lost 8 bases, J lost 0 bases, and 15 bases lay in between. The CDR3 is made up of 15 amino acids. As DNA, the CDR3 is TGTGCCAGCGGACCTAGCAGCCCTAGCACAGATACGCAGTATTTT. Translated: CASGPSSPSTDTQYF.

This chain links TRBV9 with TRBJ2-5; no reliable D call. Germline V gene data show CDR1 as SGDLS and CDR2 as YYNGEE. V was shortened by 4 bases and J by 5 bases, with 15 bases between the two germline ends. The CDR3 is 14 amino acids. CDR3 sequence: CASSPRLPAETQYF. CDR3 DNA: TGTGCCAGCAGCCCCCGGCTGCCGGCGGAGACCCAGTACTTC.

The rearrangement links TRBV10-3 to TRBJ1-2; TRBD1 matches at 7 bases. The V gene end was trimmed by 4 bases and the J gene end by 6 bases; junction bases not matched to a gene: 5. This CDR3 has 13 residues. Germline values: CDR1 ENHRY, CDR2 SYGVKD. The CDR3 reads CAISVTGYDGYTF. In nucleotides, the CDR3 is TGTGCCATCAGTGTGACAGGGTATGATGGCTACACCTTC.

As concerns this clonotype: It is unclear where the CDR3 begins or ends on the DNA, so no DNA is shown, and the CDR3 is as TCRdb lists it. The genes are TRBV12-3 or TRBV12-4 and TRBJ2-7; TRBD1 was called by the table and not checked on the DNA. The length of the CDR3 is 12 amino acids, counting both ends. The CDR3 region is CASSVGAGTEYF.

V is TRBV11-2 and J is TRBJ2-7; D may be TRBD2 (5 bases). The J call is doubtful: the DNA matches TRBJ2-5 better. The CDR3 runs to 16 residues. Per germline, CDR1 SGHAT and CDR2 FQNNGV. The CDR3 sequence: CASSLVRAGPGETQYF. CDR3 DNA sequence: TGTGCCAGCAGCTTAGTGCGGGCCGGTCCTGGGGAGACCCAGTACTTC.

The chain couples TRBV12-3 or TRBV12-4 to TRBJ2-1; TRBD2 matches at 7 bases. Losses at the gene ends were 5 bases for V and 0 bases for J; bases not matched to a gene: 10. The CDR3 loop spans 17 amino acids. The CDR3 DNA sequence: TGTGCCAGCAGTACTCTTAGCGGGCGGAGCTCCTACAATGAGCAGTTCTTC. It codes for CASSTLSGRSSYNEQFF.

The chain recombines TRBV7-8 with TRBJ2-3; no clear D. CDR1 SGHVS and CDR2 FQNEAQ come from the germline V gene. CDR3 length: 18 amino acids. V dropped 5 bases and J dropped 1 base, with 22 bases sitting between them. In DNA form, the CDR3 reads TGTGCCAGCAGCCCTTTGAAACGGAAGAGCTGGGGCACAGATACGCAGTATTTT. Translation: CASSPLKRKSWGTDTQYF.

The CDR3 DNA follows: TGCGCCAGCAGGGCCGGGACAGAGTTCTCCTACGAGCAGTACTTC. Protein sequence: CASRAGTEFSYEQYF. This chain connects TRBV5-1 to TRBJ2-7; 7 bases fit TRBD1. The CDR3 covers 15 residues. Germline V gives CDR1 SGHRS, CDR2 YFSETQ. Losses at the gene ends were 5 bases for V and 0 bases for J; bases not matched to a gene: 8.

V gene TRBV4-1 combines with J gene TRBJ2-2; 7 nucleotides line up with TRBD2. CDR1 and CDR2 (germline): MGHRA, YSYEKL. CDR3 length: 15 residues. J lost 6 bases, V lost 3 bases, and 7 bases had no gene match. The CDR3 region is CASSQDGGGPGELFF. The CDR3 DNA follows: TGCGCCAGCAGCCAGGATGGGGGAGGGCCCGGGGAGCTGTTTTTT.

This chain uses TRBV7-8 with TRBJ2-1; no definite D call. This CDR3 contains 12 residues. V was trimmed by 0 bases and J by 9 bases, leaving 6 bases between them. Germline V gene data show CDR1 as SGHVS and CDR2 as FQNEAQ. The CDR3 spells CASSLANFEQFF. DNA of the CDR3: TGTGCCAGCAGCTTAGCGAATTTTGAGCAGTTCTTC. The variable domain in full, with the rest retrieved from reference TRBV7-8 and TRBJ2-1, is GAGVSQSPRYKVAKRGQDVALRCDPISGHVSLFWYQQALGQGPEFLTYFQNEAQLDKSGLPSDRFFAERPEGSVSTLKIQRTQQEDSAVYLCASSLANFEQFFGPGTRLTVL.

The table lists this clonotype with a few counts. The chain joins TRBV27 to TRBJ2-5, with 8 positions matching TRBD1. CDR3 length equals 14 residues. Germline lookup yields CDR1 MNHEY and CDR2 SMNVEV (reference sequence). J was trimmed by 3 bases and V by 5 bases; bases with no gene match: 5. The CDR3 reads CASSKTGVEETQYF. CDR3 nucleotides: TGTGCCAGCAGTAAGACAGGGGTTGAAGAGACCCAGTACTTC.